This passage covers 29 T cell receptor beta chains from one sample sequenced in a study of beta chain features in type 1 diabetes. The isolated RNA, all of it, was reverse transcribed, so expressed TCRB transcripts were what got sequenced. The protocol was immunoSEQ multiplex PCR, while the TCRdb copy is restricted to in-frame clones and leaves out a portion. The table has roughly 400,000 clones, roughly 16% seen once; the top ten hold under 0.02%. The sequencing sample was made of naive CD4+ T cells from blood. The receptors here all came from a woman aged 18 to 35 in good health.

This clone was seen a handful of times. This chain connects TRBV29-1 to TRBJ1-1; D is possibly TRBD1 (5 bases). Trimming cost V 2 bases and J 3 bases, with 10 bases left between them. CDR3 length: 13 residues. Per the germline V gene, CDR1 is SQVTM and CDR2 is ANQGSEA. CDR3 sequence (DNA): TGCAGCGTTGAATTGGCGGGGGACACTGAAGCTTTCTTT. Encoded protein: CSVELAGDTEAFF.

This clone turned up a few times. The same CDR3 is also encoded by other DNA sequences in this sample. J is TRBJ2-6 and V is TRBV5-1; D is ambiguous. Trimming cost V 0 bases and J 0 bases, with 4 bases left between them. The CDR3 runs to 15 residues. Germline-derived CDR1 and CDR2 are SGHRS and YFSETQ. CDR3 bases: TGCGCCAGCAGCTTGGCAGGCTCTGGGGCCAACGTCCTGACTTTC. It encodes CASSLAGSGANVLTF.

This clone appeared a few times. This CDR3 reads CASSPQGDQPQHF. DNA of the CDR3: TGCGCCAGCAGCCCGCAGGGCGATCAGCCCCAGCATTTT. The rearrangement links TRBV5-1 to TRBJ1-5, with D possibly matching TRBD1 (5 bases). V was cut by 4 bases and J by 5 bases, with 10 bases left in between. The CDR3 extends over 13 amino acids. CDR1 and CDR2 from the germline V gene are SGHRS and YFSETQ.

V is TRBV29-1 and J is TRBJ2-3, with D tentatively TRBD2 (5 bases). Germline-derived CDR1 and CDR2 are SQVTM and ANQGSEA. The CDR3 runs 13 residues. For the CDR3, the DNA is TGCAGTACCCGAGGGAAACCCACAGATACGCAGTATTTT. Its protein product is CSTRGKPTDTQYF.

This clone has only a few counts. This chain connects TRBV29-1 to TRBJ2-7; D remains ambiguous. Germline-derived CDR1 and CDR2 are SQVTM and ANQGSEA. The germline V and J ends were trimmed by 3 bases and 2 bases, with 11 bases remaining between them. The CDR3 covers 13 residues. CDR3 bases: TGCAGCGTTGATGGCCCTGGGCCCTACGAGCAGTACTTC. Residues: CSVDGPGPYEQYF.

This clone occurred a few times. Here the CDR3 DNA reads TGTGCCAGCAGAGTGGGACTCCAAGAGACCCAGTACTTC. Encoded protein: CASRVGLQETQYF. The chain joins TRBV6-1 to TRBJ2-5; perhaps TRBD2 as D (6 bases). The germline V and J ends were trimmed by 6 bases and 1 base, with 9 bases remaining between them. Germline lookup yields CDR1 MNHNS and CDR2 SASEGT. This CDR3 has 13 amino acids.

Here the CDR3 reads CASSPRTSGRPGISYEQYF. CDR3 nucleotides: TGTGCCAGCAGTCCCCGGACTAGCGGGAGGCCCGGGATATCCTACGAGCAGTACTTC. This chain links TRBV27 with TRBJ2-7; 14 nucleotides agree with TRBD2. Germline assignment: CDR1 MNHEY and CDR2 SMNVEV (reference sequence). V dropped 5 bases and J dropped 1; count of bases not matched to a gene: 13. There are 19 residues in the CDR3.

Only a few counts were recorded for this clone. The chain joins TRBV10-3 to TRBJ2-3; 9 positions agree with TRBD2. The V and J ends lost 0 bases and 5 bases, in that order; junction bases with no gene match: 12. Germline V lookup: CDR1 ENHRY, CDR2 SYGVKD. The CDR3 totals 18 residues. CDR3 bases: TGTGCCATCAGTGAGTCGAAGGCTAGCGGGATTGTTGTAGATACGCAGTATTTT. Translated: CAISESKASGIVVDTQYF.

This clone came up a few times. V usage is TRBV9 and J usage is TRBJ2-4; 10 bases are a match to TRBD1. Germline V CDR1 and CDR2: SGDLS, YYNGEE. CDR3 size: 14 residues. V was pared by 4 bases and J by 8 bases, with 6 bases of the junction left unmatched. CDR3 sequence: CASSSRTGGDIQYF. As DNA, the CDR3 is TGTGCCAGCAGCTCCAGGACAGGGGGTGACATTCAGTACTTC.

V gene TRBV29-1 combines with J gene TRBJ2-2; tentatively, D is TRBD2 (6 bases). The CDR3 has 13 amino acids. Germline CDR1 is SQVTM and CDR2 is ANQGSEA. V gave up 4 bases and J gave up 7 bases, with 13 bases separating them. CDR3 nucleotide sequence: TGCAGCGTTGGCAGGGAGGTTGGCGGGGAGCTGTTTTTT. This gives the protein CSVGREVGGELFF.

This clone was seen a few times. V and J are TRBV30 and TRBJ1-3; no reliable D call. With 2 bases removed from V and 5 bases from J, the gap between germline ends came to 4 bases. The CDR3 spans 11 residues. Germline V gene data show CDR1 as GTSNPN and CDR2 as SVGIG (reference sequence). CDR3 sequence: CAWSLRNTIYF. The CDR3 DNA follows: TGTGCCTGGAGTTTAAGAAACACCATATATTTT.

This chain uses TRBV11-3 with TRBJ2-5; D is possibly TRBD1 (6 bases). CDR3 length: 14 amino acids. Germline-derived CDR1 and CDR2 are SGHNT and YENEEA. Trimming left V 8 bases short and J 2 bases short, with 15 bases between. CDR3 DNA: TGTGCCAGCTCTCGCGGACAGCAGCAAGAGACCCAGTACTTC. Its translation: CASSRGQQQETQYF.

The chain combines TRBV30 with TRBJ2-3; TRBD2 matches at 13 bases. CDR3 length equals 15 residues. Germline V gene sequence: CDR1 GTSNPN, CDR2 SVGIG (reference sequence). V lost 5 bases, J lost 0 bases, and 2 bases stayed unmatched. CDR3 amino acids: CAWGTSGVSTDTQYF. The CDR3 DNA reads TGTGCCTGGGGGACTAGCGGGGTTAGCACAGATACGCAGTATTTT.

The rearrangement uses TRBV27 and TRBJ1-5; D call uncertain. The CDR3 length is 14 residues. Germline loops: CDR1 MNHEY, CDR2 SMNVEV (reference sequence). V was shortened by 5 bases and J by 4 bases, with 12 bases between the two germline ends. The CDR3 DNA reads as TGTGCCAGCAGTCGGTTTGCGGATAATCAGCCCCAGCATTTT. It codes for CASSRFADNQPQHF.

This sequence joins TRBV7-6 and TRBJ2-1; D may be TRBD1 (5 bases). The CDR3 totals 16 residues. The germline CDR1 and CDR2 sequences are SGHVS and FNYEAQ. V gave up 5 bases and J gave up 5 bases, with 19 bases separating them. The CDR3 DNA is TGTGCCAGCAGCCTCACGGCAGGGCCCTTTGACAATGAGCAGTTCTTC. Translation: CASSLTAGPFDNEQFF.

This clone was detected only a few times. The chain carries TRBV9 and TRBJ2-1; TRBD2 agrees at 12 bases. V lost 2 bases and J lost 8; bases outside the gene matches: 11. CDR3 length: 17 residues. Germline V lookup: CDR1 SGDLS, CDR2 YYNGEE. The CDR3 nucleotides are TGTGCCAGCAGCGTCGCGTCTACTAGCGGGAGGTTCCATGAGCAGTTCTTC. It codes for CASSVASTSGRFHEQFF.

This clone turned up a few times. V gene TRBV29-1 combines with J gene TRBJ2-1; D is ambiguous. Trimming stripped 1 base from V and 0 bases from J, with 7 bases between. This CDR3 spans 14 amino acids. In germline, CDR1 is SQVTM, CDR2 ANQGSEA. CDR3 region: CSVEAPPSYNEQFF. The CDR3, as DNA: TGCAGCGTTGAAGCTCCTCCCTCCTACAATGAGCAGTTCTTC.

This sequence joins TRBV7-9 and TRBJ1-5; 9 bases are shared with TRBD1. The V gene's germline CDR1 is SEHNR and CDR2 FQNEAQ (reference sequence). The CDR3 length is 15 residues. V gave up 1 base and J gave up 5 bases; unmatched junction bases: 3. CDR3 in amino acids: CASSLGQGVDQPQHF. In nucleotides, the CDR3 is TGTGCCAGCAGCTTAGGACAGGGGGTCGATCAGCCCCAGCATTTT.

In this sample, this clone turned up a few times. One end of the junction varies from germline; a read error may be responsible. The chain joins TRBV7-2 to TRBJ2-5, with 11 nucleotides matching TRBD2. Germline V gene data show CDR1 as SGHTA and CDR2 as FQGNSA. The CDR3 has 16 amino acids. CDR3 in amino acids: CASTLAGTSGQETQYF. In DNA form, the CDR3 reads TGTGCCAGCACCTTAGCCGGGACTAGCGGCCAAGAGACCCAGTACTTC.

The chain carries TRBV19 and TRBJ2-7, with D tentatively TRBD2 (6 bases). The ends were cut back, 6 bases at V and 4 bases at J, with 16 bases in the middle. Germline lookup yields CDR1 LNHDA and CDR2 SQIVND (reference sequence). The length of the CDR3 is 14 residues. The DNA for the CDR3 is TGTGCCAGTAGCACGACAGTCCGGGGGTACGAGCAGTACTTC. Its protein is CASSTTVRGYEQYF.

The chain links TRBV28 to TRBJ1-4; possibly TRBD1 for D (6 bases). Germline values: CDR1 MDHEN, CDR2 SYDVKM. The CDR3 runs to 12 residues. V was clipped by 6 bases and J by 11 bases, with 13 bases between them. For the CDR3, the DNA is TGTGCCAGCAGAGAGACAGGTGTCAAACTGTTTTTT. Translation: CASRETGVKLFF.

This clone has more than one count but fewer than ten. V and J are TRBV29-1 and TRBJ2-1, with unresolved D. Germline V lookup: CDR1 SQVTM, CDR2 ANQGSEA. This CDR3 spans 14 amino acids. The V and J ends lost 6 bases and 4 bases respectively, with 16 bases between them. CDR3 sequence reads: CSVIPPGSYNEQFF. CDR3 nucleotide sequence: TGCAGCGTGATACCCCCCGGGTCGTACAATGAGCAGTTCTTC.

This clone has a handful of counts. V and J are TRBV7-2 and TRBJ2-2; tentatively, D is TRBD1 (6 bases). The V end lost 5 bases, the J end lost 7 bases, and 14 bases lay between the germline ends. The CDR3 covers 14 residues. CDR1 SGHTA and CDR2 FQGNSA come from the germline V gene. The DNA of the CDR3 is TGTGCCAGCAGCACACAGGGAGCGAGCGGGGAGCTGTTTTTT. Protein sequence: CASSTQGASGELFF.

CDR3 amino acids: CASSLRQVETQYF. CDR3 DNA sequence: TGTGCCAGCAGCCTACGACAGGTAGAGACCCAGTACTTC. The chain uses TRBV5-4 and TRBJ2-5; D might be TRBD1 (6 bases). Germline V CDR1 and CDR2: SGHNT, YYREEE (reference sequence). Trimming shortened V by 4 bases and J by 4 bases, and 11 bases separated the two germline ends. The length of the CDR3 is 13 residues.

This clone was counted only a few times. This chain connects TRBV4-3 to TRBJ2-7; 10 positions agree with TRBD2. CDR1 is LGHNA and CDR2 is YSLEER in the germline V gene. The CDR3 has 15 residues. With V trimmed by 0 bases and J by 2 bases, 1 base remained unmatched. CDR3 amino acids: CASSQDTSGTYEQYF. The CDR3 DNA reads TGCGCCAGCAGCCAAGATACTAGCGGGACCTACGAGCAGTACTTC.

This chain joins TRBV5-1 and TRBJ1-2; 7 bases are a match to TRBD1. Germline assignment: CDR1 SGHRS and CDR2 YFSETQ. Germline trimming cut 2 bases from V and 4 bases from J; bases unmatched to any gene: 8. The CDR3 spans 15 residues. CDR3 amino acids: CASSLSGQPTYGYTF. CDR3 DNA: TGCGCCAGCAGCTTATCGGGACAGCCGACCTATGGCTACACCTTC.

This clone has just a few counts. The chain links TRBV29-1 to TRBJ2-1; 11 bases are shared with TRBD1. The CDR3 runs to 13 residues. Looked up from germline, CDR1 is SQVTM and CDR2 is ANQGSEA. V shed 8 bases and J 4 bases; nucleotides not matched to a gene: 4. The CDR3 nucleotides are TGCAGCCTGGACAGGGGGCTATACAATGAGCAGTTCTTC. Residues: CSLDRGLYNEQFF.

On this clone itself: Other DNA sequences of this sample code for an identical CDR3. This rearrangement joins TRBV30 to TRBJ1-5; no clear D gene. The CDR3 has 13 amino acids. V was cut by 0 bases and J by 5 bases, with 8 bases left in between. CDR1 and CDR2 from the germline V gene are GTSNPN and SVGIG (reference sequence). CDR3 amino acids: CAWSVRGDQPQHF. The CDR3 coding sequence is TGTGCCTGGAGTGTACGAGGAGATCAGCCCCAGCATTTT. Filled out from reference TRBV30 and TRBJ1-5, the complete variable domain reads SQTIHQWPATLVQPVGSPLSLECTVEGTSNPNLYWYRQAAGRGLQLLFYSVGIGQISSEVPQNLSASRPQDRQFILSSKKLLLSDSGFYLCAWSVRGDQPQHFGDGTRLSIL.

This chain joins TRBV5-6 and TRBJ2-7; no clear D. The CDR3 consists of 13 residues. CDR1 and CDR2 (germline): SGHDT, YYEEEE. With 4 bases removed from V and 4 bases from J, the gap between germline ends came to 12 bases. The CDR3 nucleotides are TGTGCCAGCAGCATTGCGATCGGTTACGAGCAGTACTTC. Its translation: CASSIAIGYEQYF.